This T cell receptor beta chain was profiled in a study of T cells in Graves' hyperthyroidism and ophthalmopathy. Study-level findings and limits: Patients with ophthalmopathy were separated from those with stable hyperthyroidism by a 13 V-J model. The model made its ophthalmopathy prediction, and onset followed a median approximately 7 months later. Most clonotypes that expanded in the thyroid above 0.001 also showed up in blood.

TCR beta CDR3 sequences were amplified from RNA transcripts. TCR CDR3 underwent first-round RT-PCR with the HTBI primer set. A single record per CDR3 protein comes from TCRdb applying MiXCR to the multiplex PCR reads. The data show fewer than 350,000 distinct CDR3 sequences, about a sixth seen once. The PBMCs studied were ones that came from 9 to 10 ml fresh peripheral blood. Concerning this clonotype itself: The antigen remains undetermined.

The junction had 7 bases not matched to a gene; V was cut back by 3 bases and J by 6 bases. This CDR3 region has 14 residues. The germline V gene has CDR1 MNHNS and CDR2 SASEGT. Sequencing input: blood. The TCR sequence derives from a woman aged 40 to 50 with Graves' ophthalmopathy. This chain joins TRBV6-1 and TRBJ1-1; 7 bases align to TRBD1. CDR3 protein: CASSEQGEVAEAFF. CDR3 coding DNA: TGTGCCAGCAGTGAGCAGGGGGAGGTGGCTGAAGCTTTCTTT.